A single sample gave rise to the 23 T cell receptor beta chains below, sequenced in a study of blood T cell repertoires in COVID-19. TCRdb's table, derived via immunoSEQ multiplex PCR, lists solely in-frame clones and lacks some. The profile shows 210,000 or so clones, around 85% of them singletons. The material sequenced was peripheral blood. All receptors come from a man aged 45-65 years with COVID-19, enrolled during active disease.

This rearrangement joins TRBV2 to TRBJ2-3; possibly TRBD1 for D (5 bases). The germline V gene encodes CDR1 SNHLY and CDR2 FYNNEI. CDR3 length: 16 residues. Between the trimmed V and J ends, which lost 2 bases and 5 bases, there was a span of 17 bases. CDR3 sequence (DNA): TGTGCCAGCAGTGAAAGCAGGGCCGGATCGGGAGATACGCAGTATTTT. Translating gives CASSESRAGSGDTQYF. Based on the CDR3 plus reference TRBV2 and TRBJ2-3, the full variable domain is EPEVTQTPSHQVTQMGQEVILRCVPISNHLYFYWYRQILGQKVEFLVSFYNNEISEKSEIFDDQFSVERPDGSNFTLKIRSTKLEDSAMYFCASSESRAGSGDTQYFGPGTRLTVL.

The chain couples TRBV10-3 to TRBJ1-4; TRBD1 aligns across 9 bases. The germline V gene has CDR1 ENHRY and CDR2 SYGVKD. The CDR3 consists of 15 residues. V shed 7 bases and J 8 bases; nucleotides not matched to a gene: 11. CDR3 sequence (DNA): TGTGCCATCAAAAGAACAGGGGGCGCCGGGGAAAAACTGTTTTTT. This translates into CAIKRTGGAGEKLFF.

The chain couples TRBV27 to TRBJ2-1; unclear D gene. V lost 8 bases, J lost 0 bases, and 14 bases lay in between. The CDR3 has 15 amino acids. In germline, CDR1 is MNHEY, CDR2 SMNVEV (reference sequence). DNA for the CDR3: TGTGCCAGCCCACTCGACACCAGCTCCTACAATGAGCAGTTCTTC. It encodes CASPLDTSSYNEQFF.

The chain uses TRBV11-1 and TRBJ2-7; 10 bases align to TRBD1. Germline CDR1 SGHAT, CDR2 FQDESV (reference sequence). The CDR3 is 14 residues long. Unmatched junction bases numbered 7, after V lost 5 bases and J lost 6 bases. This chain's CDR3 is CASSLVDRGGEQYF. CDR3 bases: TGTGCCAGCAGCCTAGTGGACAGGGGGGGCGAGCAGTACTTC.

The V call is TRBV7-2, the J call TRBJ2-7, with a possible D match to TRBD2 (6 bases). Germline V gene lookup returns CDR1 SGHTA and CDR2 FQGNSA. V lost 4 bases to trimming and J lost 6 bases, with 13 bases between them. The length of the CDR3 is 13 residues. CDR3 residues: CASSWRVDAEQYF. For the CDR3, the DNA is TGTGCCAGCAGCTGGAGGGTGGACGCCGAGCAGTACTTC.

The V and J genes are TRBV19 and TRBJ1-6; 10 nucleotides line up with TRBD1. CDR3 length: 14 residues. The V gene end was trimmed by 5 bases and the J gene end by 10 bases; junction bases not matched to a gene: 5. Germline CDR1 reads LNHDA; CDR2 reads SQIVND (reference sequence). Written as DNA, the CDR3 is TGTGCCAGTAGTGGGGACAGGGGAGGATCACCCCTCCACTTT. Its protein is CASSGDRGGSPLHF.

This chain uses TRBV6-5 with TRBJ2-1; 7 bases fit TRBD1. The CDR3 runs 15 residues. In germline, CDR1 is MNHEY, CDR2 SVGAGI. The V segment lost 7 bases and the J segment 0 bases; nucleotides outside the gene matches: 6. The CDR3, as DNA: TGTGCCAGCAACCGCCGGGACAGCTCCTACAATGAGCAGTTCTTC. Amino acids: CASNRRDSSYNEQFF.

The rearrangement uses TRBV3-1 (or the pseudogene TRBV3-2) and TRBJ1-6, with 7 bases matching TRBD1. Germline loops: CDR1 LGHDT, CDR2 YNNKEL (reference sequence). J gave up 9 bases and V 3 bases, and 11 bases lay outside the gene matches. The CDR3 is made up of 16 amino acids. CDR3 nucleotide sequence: TGTGCCAGCAGCCAGAGAGGGGGCCAACTTTGTTCACCCCTCCACTTT. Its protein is CASSQRGGQLCSPLHF.

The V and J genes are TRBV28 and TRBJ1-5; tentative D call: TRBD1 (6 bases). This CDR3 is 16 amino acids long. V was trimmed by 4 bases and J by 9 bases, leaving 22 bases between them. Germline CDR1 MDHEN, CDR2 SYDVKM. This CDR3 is CASSSPGDPRRSPQHF. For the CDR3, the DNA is TGTGCCAGCAGTTCACCAGGGGACCCGCGGAGATCGCCCCAGCATTTT.

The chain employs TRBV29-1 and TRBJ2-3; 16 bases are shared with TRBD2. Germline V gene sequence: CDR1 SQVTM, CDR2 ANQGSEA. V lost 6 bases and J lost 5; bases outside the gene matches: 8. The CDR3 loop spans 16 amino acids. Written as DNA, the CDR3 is TGCAGCGTCGCGGGACTAGCGGGGGGGCCGGGAGATACGCAGTATTTT. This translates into CSVAGLAGGPGDTQYF.

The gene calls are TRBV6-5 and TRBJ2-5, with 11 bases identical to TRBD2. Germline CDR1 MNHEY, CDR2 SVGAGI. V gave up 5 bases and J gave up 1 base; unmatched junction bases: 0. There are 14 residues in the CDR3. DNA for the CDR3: TGTGCCAGCAGTCTAGCGGGGGGCCAAGAGACCCAGTACTTC. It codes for CASSLAGGQETQYF.

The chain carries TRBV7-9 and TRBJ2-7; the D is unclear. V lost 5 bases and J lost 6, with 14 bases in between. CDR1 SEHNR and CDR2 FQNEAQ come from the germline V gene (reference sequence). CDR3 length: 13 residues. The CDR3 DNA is TGTGCCAGCAGCCCGGTCCATCTCGGCGAGCAGTACTTC. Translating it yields CASSPVHLGEQYF.

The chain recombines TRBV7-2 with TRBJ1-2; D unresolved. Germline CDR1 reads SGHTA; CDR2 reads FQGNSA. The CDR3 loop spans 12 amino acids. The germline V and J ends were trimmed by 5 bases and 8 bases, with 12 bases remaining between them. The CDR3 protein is CASSQNQWGYTF. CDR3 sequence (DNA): TGTGCCAGCAGCCAGAACCAGTGGGGCTACACCTTC.

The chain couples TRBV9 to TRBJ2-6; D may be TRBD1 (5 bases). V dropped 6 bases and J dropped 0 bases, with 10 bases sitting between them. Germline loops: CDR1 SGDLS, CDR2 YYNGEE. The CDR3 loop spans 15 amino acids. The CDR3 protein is CASTGPSSGANVLTF. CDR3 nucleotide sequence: TGTGCCAGCACAGGGCCTAGCTCTGGGGCCAACGTCCTGACTTTC. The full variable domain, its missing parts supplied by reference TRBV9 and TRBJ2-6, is DSGVTQTPKHLITATGQRVTLRCSPRSGDLSVYWYQQSLDQGLQFLIQYYNGEERAKGNILERFSAQQFPDLHSELNLSSLELGDSALYFCASTGPSSGANVLTFGAGSRLTVL.

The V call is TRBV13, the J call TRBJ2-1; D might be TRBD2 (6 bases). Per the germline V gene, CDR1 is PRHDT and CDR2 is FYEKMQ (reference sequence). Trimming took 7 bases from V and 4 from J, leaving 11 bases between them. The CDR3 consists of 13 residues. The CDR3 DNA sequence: TGTGCCAGCACCGGGGGTGCGTACAATGAGCAGTTCTTC. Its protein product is CASTGGAYNEQFF.

The CDR3 here is CASSFGQGGYTF. DNA for the CDR3: TGTGCCAGCAGTTTTGGACAGGGTGGCTACACCTTC. The chain joins TRBV6-2 or TRBV6-3 to TRBJ1-2; TRBD1 agrees at 8 bases. Trimming cost V 4 bases and J 7 bases; bases outside gene matches: 2. CDR3 size: 12 residues. The germline V gene encodes CDR1 MNHEY and CDR2 SVGEGT.

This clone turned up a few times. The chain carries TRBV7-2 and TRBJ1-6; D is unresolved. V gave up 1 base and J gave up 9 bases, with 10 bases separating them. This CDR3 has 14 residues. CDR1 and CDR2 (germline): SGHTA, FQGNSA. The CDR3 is CASSLDPNGSPLHF. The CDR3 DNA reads TGTGCCAGCAGCTTAGATCCCAACGGTTCACCCCTCCACTTT.

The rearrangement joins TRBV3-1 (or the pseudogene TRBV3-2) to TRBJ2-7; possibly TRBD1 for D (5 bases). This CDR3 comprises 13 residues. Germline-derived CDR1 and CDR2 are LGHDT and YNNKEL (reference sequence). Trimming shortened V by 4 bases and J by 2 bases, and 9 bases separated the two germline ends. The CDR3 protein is CASSPWGPYEQYF. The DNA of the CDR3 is TGTGCCAGCAGCCCCTGGGGCCCCTACGAGCAGTACTTC.

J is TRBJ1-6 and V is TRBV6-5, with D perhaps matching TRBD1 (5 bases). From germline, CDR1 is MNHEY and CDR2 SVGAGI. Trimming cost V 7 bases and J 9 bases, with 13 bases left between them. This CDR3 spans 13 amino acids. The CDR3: CASTLHGGSPLHF. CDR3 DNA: TGTGCCAGCACTTTACACGGGGGTTCACCCCTCCACTTT.

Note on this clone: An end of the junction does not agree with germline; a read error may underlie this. CDR3 region: CASSSTLSTDTQYF. The CDR3 nucleotides are TGTGCTAGCAGCTCGACACTTTCCACAGATACGCAGTATTTT. The rearrangement joins TRBV7-7 to TRBJ2-3; no clear D. Germline loops: CDR1 SSHAT, CDR2 FNYEAQ (reference sequence). This CDR3 comprises 14 residues.

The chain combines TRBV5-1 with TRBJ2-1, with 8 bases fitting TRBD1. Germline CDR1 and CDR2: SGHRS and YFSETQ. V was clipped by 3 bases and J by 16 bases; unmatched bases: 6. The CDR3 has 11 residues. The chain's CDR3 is CASSSWTGIFF. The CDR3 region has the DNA TGCGCCAGCAGCTCGTGGACAGGGATCTTCTTC.

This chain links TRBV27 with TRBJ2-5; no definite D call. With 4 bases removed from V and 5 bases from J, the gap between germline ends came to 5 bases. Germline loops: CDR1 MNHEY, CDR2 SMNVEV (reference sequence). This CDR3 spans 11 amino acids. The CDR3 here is CASSWAETQYF. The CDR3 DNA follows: TGTGCCAGCAGTTGGGCTGAGACCCAGTACTTC.

The CDR3 nucleotides are TGTGCCAGCAGCCACGGGGGGGCGGAATACGAGCAGTACTTC. This translates into CASSHGGAEYEQYF. The V and J genes are TRBV9 and TRBJ2-7, with TRBD2 matching 8 bases. CDR1 is SGDLS, CDR2 YYNGEE, per germline. The CDR3 spans 14 residues. V shed 4 bases and J 4 bases; nucleotides not matched to a gene: 7.